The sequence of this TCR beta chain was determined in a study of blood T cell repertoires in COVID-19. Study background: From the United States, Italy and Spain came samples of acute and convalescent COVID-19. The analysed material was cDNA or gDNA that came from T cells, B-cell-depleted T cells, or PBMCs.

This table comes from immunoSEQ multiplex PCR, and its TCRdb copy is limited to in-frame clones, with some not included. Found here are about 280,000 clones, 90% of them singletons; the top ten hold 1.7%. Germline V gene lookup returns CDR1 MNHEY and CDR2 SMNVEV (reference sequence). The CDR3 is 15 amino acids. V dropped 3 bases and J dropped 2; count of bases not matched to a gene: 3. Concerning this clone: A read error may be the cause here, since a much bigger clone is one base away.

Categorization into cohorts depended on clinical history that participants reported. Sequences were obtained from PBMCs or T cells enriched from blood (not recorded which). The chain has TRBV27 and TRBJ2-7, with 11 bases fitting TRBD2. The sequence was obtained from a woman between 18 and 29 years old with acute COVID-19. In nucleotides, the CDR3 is TGTGCCAGCAGTTTGGGGACTAGCGGACCCTACGAGCAGTACTTC. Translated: CASSLGTSGPYEQYF.